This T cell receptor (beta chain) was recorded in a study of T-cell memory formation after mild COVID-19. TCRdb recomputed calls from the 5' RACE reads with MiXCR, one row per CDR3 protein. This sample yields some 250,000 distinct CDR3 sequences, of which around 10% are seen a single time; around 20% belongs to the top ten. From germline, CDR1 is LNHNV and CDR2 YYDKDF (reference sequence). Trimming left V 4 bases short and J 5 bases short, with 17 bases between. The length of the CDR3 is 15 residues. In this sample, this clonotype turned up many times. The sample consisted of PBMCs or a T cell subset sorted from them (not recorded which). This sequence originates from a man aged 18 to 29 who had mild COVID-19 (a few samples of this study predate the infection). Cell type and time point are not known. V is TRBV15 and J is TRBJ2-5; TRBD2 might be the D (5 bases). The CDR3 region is CATSNQFSPGETQYF. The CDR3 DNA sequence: TGTGCCACCAGCAATCAGTTTTCCCCGGGGGAGACCCAGTACTTC.